The source of this T cell receptor (beta chain) is a study of neurological immune-mediated disorders. Ten or more counts support this clonotype. Noted time point: longitudinal time-point 2. The CDR3 is 14 amino acids. V was shortened by 0 bases and J by 2 bases, with 8 bases between the two germline ends. The germline CDR1 and CDR2 sequences are DFQATT and SNEGSKA (reference sequence). The cDNA was generated through 5'RACE incorporating 10-nucleotide random UMIs. Over 200 million TCR-beta sequences from 15-18 subjects were obtained in each sequencing run. A single record per CDR3 protein comes from TCRdb applying MiXCR to the 5' RACE reads. The sample holds about 80,000 distinct CDR3 sequences, about 5.6% seen once.

The specimen was PBMCs. This rearrangement joins TRBV20-1 to TRBJ2-1; D unclear. The receptor comes from a woman aged 55 to 70 with multiple sclerosis. The CDR3 is CSAREFATYNEQFF. CDR3 coding DNA: TGCAGTGCTAGAGAGTTTGCCACCTACAATGAGCAGTTCTTC.